A single sample gave rise to the 15 T cell receptor beta chains below, sequenced in a study of cytomegalovirus exposure and HLA in healthy donors. A multiplex PCR was run with 60 Vbeta primers and 13 Jbeta primers. The protocol was immunoSEQ multiplex PCR, while the TCRdb copy is restricted to in-frame clones and leaves out a portion. The repertoire holds 150,000 to 200,000 clones, about three quarters seen once, with more than 5% in the top ten. The sequenced material came from PBMCs. Every receptor here comes from a man aged 40-49 years in good health and CMV-seronegative.

The chain employs TRBV5-6 and TRBJ2-1; 8 positions match TRBD2. The CDR3 spans 13 residues. V lost 4 bases and J lost 10; bases outside the gene matches: 7. The germline V gene has CDR1 SGHDT and CDR2 YYEEEE. CDR3 sequence (DNA): TGTGCCAGCAGCCGCCGGGGGGGCCCGGAGCAGTTCTTC. Translation: CASSRRGGPEQFF.

This chain joins TRBV4-1 and TRBJ2-5; tentatively, D is TRBD2 (6 bases). Germline CDR1 and CDR2: MGHRA and YSYEKL. The CDR3 spans 16 residues. The ends were cut back, 1 base at V and 7 bases at J, with 19 bases in the middle. The CDR3 sequence: CASSQAGSREIMTQYF. The DNA of the CDR3 is TGCGCCAGCAGCCAAGCCGGGAGCAGGGAAATTATGACCCAGTACTTC.

This sequence joins TRBV27 and TRBJ1-1, with D uncertain. CDR1 and CDR2 (germline): MNHEY, SMNVEV (reference sequence). The ends were cut back, 3 bases at V and 7 bases at J, with 12 bases in the middle. CDR3 length equals 13 residues. The CDR3 region is CASSFEGRDEAFF. The CDR3 bases are TGTGCCAGCAGTTTTGAGGGTCGGGATGAAGCTTTCTTT.

V gene TRBV19 combines with J gene TRBJ2-7; D may be TRBD2 (6 bases). The V and J ends lost 1 base and 6 bases respectively, with 10 bases between them. There are 13 residues in the CDR3. The germline CDR1 and CDR2 sequences are LNHDA and SQIVND (reference sequence). CDR3 coding DNA: TGTGCCAGTAGTATAGGGGGGAGGACCGAGCAGTACTTC. Translating it yields CASSIGGRTEQYF. The full variable domain, in which reference TRBV19 and TRBJ2-7 provide the parts outside the CDR3, is DGGITQSPKYLFRKEGQNVTLSCEQNLNHDAMYWYRQDPGQGLRLIYYSQIVNDFQKGDIAEGYSVSREKKESFPLTVTSAQKNPTAFYLCASSIGGRTEQYFGPGTRLTVT.

This chain uses TRBV6-1 with TRBJ1-2, with 9 nucleotides matching TRBD1. Germline V gives CDR1 MNHNS, CDR2 SASEGT. With V trimmed by 6 bases and J by 5 bases, 4 bases remained unmatched. The CDR3 sequence is 13 residues long. CDR3 in amino acids: CASRAGQGYGYTF. The CDR3 coding sequence is TGTGCCAGCAGGGCAGGACAGGGGTATGGCTACACCTTC.

CDR3 residues: CASTPSGTFTYEQYF. In DNA, the CDR3 is TGTGCCAGTACCCCCTCCGGGACATTTACCTACGAGCAGTACTTC. The chain recombines TRBV19 with TRBJ2-7; perhaps TRBD1 as D (6 bases). Germline CDR1 reads LNHDA; CDR2 reads SQIVND (reference sequence). Trimming took off 7 bases at V and 2 bases at J, with 18 bases between the two ends. CDR3 size: 15 residues. Together with reference TRBV19 and TRBJ2-7, the CDR3 gives the full variable domain: DGGITQSPKYLFRKEGQNVTLSCEQNLNHDAMYWYRQDPGQGLRLIYYSQIVNDFQKGDIAEGYSVSREKKESFPLTVTSAQKNPTAFYLCASTPSGTFTYEQYFGPGTRLTVT.

V usage is TRBV6-1 and J usage is TRBJ2-1; the D gene is possibly TRBD2 (5 bases). Germline V CDR1 and CDR2: MNHNS, SASEGT. Trimming shortened V by 2 bases and J by 0 bases, and 8 bases separated the two germline ends. The CDR3 runs 15 residues. The CDR3 sequence: CASSETGSSYNEQFF. CDR3 DNA: TGTGCCAGCAGTGAAACGGGGAGCTCCTACAATGAGCAGTTCTTC.

This chain uses TRBV4-1 with TRBJ2-3; 10 positions agree with TRBD2. V was clipped by 4 bases and J by 6 bases; unmatched bases: 7. Germline CDR1 reads MGHRA; CDR2 reads YSYEKL. CDR3 size: 15 residues. CDR3 residues: CASSLRLAGGDTQYF. Here the CDR3 DNA reads TGCGCCAGCAGCCTCCGACTAGCGGGTGGTGATACGCAGTATTTT.

The chain has TRBV9 and TRBJ1-1; 9 bases align to TRBD1. CDR3 length: 15 amino acids. Germline assignment: CDR1 SGDLS and CDR2 YYNGEE. V trimming: 1 base; J trimming: 4 bases; junction bases outside the gene matches: 5. CDR3 in amino acids: CASSVTGGSVTEAFF. DNA for the CDR3: TGTGCCAGCAGCGTAACAGGGGGCTCGGTCACTGAAGCTTTCTTT.

The V and J genes are TRBV2 and TRBJ1-3, with D uncertain. V lost 5 bases and J 0 bases, leaving 17 bases between the germline ends. The germline CDR1 and CDR2 sequences are SNHLY and FYNNEI. The CDR3 extends over 17 amino acids. CDR3 amino acids: CASSPESLSGSGNTIYF. Here the CDR3 DNA reads TGTGCCAGCAGTCCCGAATCCTTAAGCGGCTCTGGAAACACCATATATTTT.

This rearrangement joins TRBV29-1 to TRBJ2-3; D possibly corresponds to TRBD2 (6 bases). Germline V gene sequence: CDR1 SQVTM, CDR2 ANQGSEA. Trimming shortened V by 0 bases and J by 2 bases, and 18 bases separated the two germline ends. This CDR3 is 17 amino acids long. Here the CDR3 reads CSVEDLLGDSNTDTQYF. CDR3 DNA: TGCAGCGTTGAAGATCTTCTAGGGGACTCCAACACAGATACGCAGTATTTT.

This chain joins TRBV29-1 and TRBJ2-5; perhaps TRBD1 as D (5 bases). V was trimmed by 5 bases and J by 3 bases, leaving 7 bases between them. The germline V gene has CDR1 SQVTM and CDR2 ANQGSEA. The CDR3 has 11 amino acids. Here the CDR3 reads CSVRREETQYF. The CDR3 nucleotides read TGCAGCGTTCGCAGGGAAGAGACCCAGTACTTC.

This chain joins TRBV10-1 and TRBJ1-2; unclear D gene. Germline loops: CDR1 WNHNN, CDR2 SYGVQD (reference sequence). The germline V and J ends were trimmed by 0 bases and 4 bases, with 12 bases remaining between them. The CDR3 sequence is 15 residues long. The CDR3 region is CASSESCGQIYGYTF. The CDR3 DNA follows: TGCGCCAGCAGTGAGTCGTGCGGGCAAATCTATGGCTACACCTTC.

The V call is TRBV5-4, the J call TRBJ2-7, with 7 bases lining up with TRBD1. The J segment lost 1 base and the V segment lost 0 bases, leaving 7 bases of the junction unmatched. CDR1 and CDR2 from the germline V gene are SGHNT and YYREEE (reference sequence). The length of the CDR3 is 16 residues. CDR3 loop: CASSLGQGDLSYEQYF. CDR3 sequence (DNA): TGTGCCAGCAGCTTGGGACAGGGAGACCTATCCTACGAGCAGTACTTC.

The chain combines TRBV4-1 with TRBJ2-1; the D gene is possibly TRBD1 (6 bases). The CDR3 contains 18 residues. The germline V and J ends were trimmed by 1 base and 7 bases, with 23 bases remaining between them. The V gene's germline CDR1 is MGHRA and CDR2 YSYEKL. CDR3 sequence reads: CASSQVPSTGWGSNEQFF. The CDR3 DNA reads TGCGCCAGCAGCCAAGTTCCCTCGACAGGTTGGGGGTCAAATGAGCAGTTCTTC.